The 31 T cell receptor beta chains below come from one sample, sequenced in a study of yellow fever vaccine responses in identical twins. In TCRdb, the RT-PCR reads were re-called with MiXCR into one record per CDR3 protein. The data hold about 2,000 distinct CDR3 sequences, with 77% observed a single time. Sample: T cells from blood (PBMCs), unsorted or a sorted subset (not recorded which), taken before or after yellow fever vaccination (not recorded which). The source is a young woman who received the yellow fever vaccine.

The chain combines TRBV7-7 with TRBJ2-1; D tentatively fits TRBD1 or TRBD2 (5 bases each). Germline V lookup: CDR1 SSHAT, CDR2 FNYEAQ (reference sequence). The V end was cut by 5 bases, the J end by 10 bases, with 15 bases between. This CDR3 spans 13 amino acids. CDR3 region: CASSPGPGTEQFF. DNA of the CDR3: TGTGCCAGCAGCCCCGGTCCCGGGACCGAGCAGTTCTTC.

This chain links TRBV10-3 with TRBJ2-7; D might be TRBD1 or TRBD2, each matching 5 bases. The CDR3 has 17 amino acids. CDR1 ENHRY and CDR2 SYGVKD come from the germline V gene. Trimming removed 4 bases from V and 4 bases from J, with 23 bases in between. CDR3 in DNA: TGTGCCATCAGTGCTTTGACAGACAGTGGGGGTCGATACGAGCAGTACTTC. Its translation is CAISALTDSGGRYEQYF.

The chain couples TRBV6-1 to TRBJ1-1; D is unclear. Trimming stripped 1 base from V and 0 bases from J, with 9 bases between. This CDR3 has 15 residues. Germline CDR1 MNHNS, CDR2 SASEGT. This CDR3 is CASSEVRLMNTEAFF. In DNA form, the CDR3 reads TGTGCCAGCAGTGAAGTTAGGTTAATGAACACTGAAGCTTTCTTT.

J is TRBJ1-1 and V is TRBV6-2 or TRBV6-3; D is unclear. Trimming stripped 2 bases from V and 7 bases from J, with 17 bases between. CDR1 is MNHEY and CDR2 is SVGEGT in the germline V gene. The CDR3 is made up of 15 amino acids. The CDR3: CASSYPPVAVGEAFF. The CDR3 nucleotides are TGTGCCAGCAGTTACCCCCCAGTGGCAGTGGGTGAAGCTTTCTTT.

V usage is TRBV7-3 and J usage is TRBJ2-3; D unclear. CDR3 length equals 14 residues. Between the trimmed V and J ends, which lost 1 base and 3 bases, there was a span of 8 bases. The germline V gene encodes CDR1 SGHTA and CDR2 FQGTGA. The CDR3 loop is CASSLMKGTDTQYF. DNA of the CDR3: TGTGCCAGCAGCTTAATGAAAGGGACAGATACGCAGTATTTT.

The rearrangement uses TRBV27 and TRBJ2-5; D is unclear. Germline CDR1 is MNHEY and CDR2 is SMNVEV (reference sequence). Trimming shortened V by 2 bases and J by 5 bases, and 9 bases separated the two germline ends. CDR3 length: 13 amino acids. CDR3 bases: TGTGCCAGCAGTTTAGCCTTCCGGGAGACCCAGTACTTC. Its translation is CASSLAFRETQYF.

The table lists this clonotype with a few counts. The chain uses TRBV6-1 and TRBJ2-7; D might be TRBD1 or TRBD2, each matching 5 bases. The CDR3 is made up of 15 amino acids. V was cut by 9 bases and J by 0 bases, with 18 bases left in between. Per germline, CDR1 MNHNS and CDR2 SASEGT. The CDR3 region is CASKIQDGASYEQYF. DNA of the CDR3: TGTGCCAGTAAGATACAAGACGGGGCCTCCTACGAGCAGTACTTC.

The chain joins TRBV25-1 to TRBJ2-7; no reliable D call. This CDR3 region has 12 residues. The germline V gene encodes CDR1 MGHDK and CDR2 SYGVNS. V gave up 6 bases and J gave up 5 bases, with 11 bases separating them. The CDR3 coding sequence is TGTGCCAGCAGCCGCGTTCGGAACGAGCAGTACTTC. Amino acid sequence: CASSRVRNEQYF.

The chain carries TRBV5-1 and TRBJ2-1; no clear D gene. V shed 6 bases and J shed 7 bases, with 8 bases lying between them. The CDR3 totals 11 residues. CDR1 is SGHRS and CDR2 is YFSETQ in the germline V gene. CDR3 in amino acids: CASTSGNEQFF. The CDR3, as DNA: TGCGCCAGCACCTCCGGGAATGAGCAGTTCTTC.

The chain employs TRBV10-3 and TRBJ1-5, with D perhaps TRBD1 (5 bases). Germline CDR1 is ENHRY and CDR2 is SYGVKD. The V and J ends lost 0 bases and 5 bases respectively, with 11 bases between them. This CDR3 comprises 15 residues. The CDR3 bases are TGTGCCATCAGTGAGTCGTGGATGGGGGATCAGCCCCAGCATTTT. This gives the protein CAISESWMGDQPQHF.

The J gene is TRBJ2-1, the V gene TRBV11-3, with unresolved D. CDR3 size: 16 residues. Germline V gives CDR1 SGHNT, CDR2 YENEEA. V lost 4 bases and J 4 bases, leaving 17 bases between the germline ends. CDR3 in DNA: TGTGCCAGCAGCTATAAAGGACGGAAGGATTACAATGAGCAGTTCTTC. Protein product: CASSYKGRKDYNEQFF. Using reference TRBV11-3 and TRBJ2-1 for the parts outside the CDR3, the full variable domain is EAGVVQSPRYKIIEKKQPVAFWCNPISGHNTLYWYLQNLGQGPELLIRYENEEAVDDSQLPKDRFSAERLKGVDSTLKIQPAELGDSAVYLCASSYKGRKDYNEQFFGPGTRLTVL.

In its sample, this clonotype was seen once. V gene TRBV4-1 combines with J gene TRBJ1-1; D remains unclear. V was cut by 2 bases and J by 2 bases, with 15 bases left in between. The V gene's germline CDR1 is MGHRA and CDR2 YSYEKL. This CDR3 region has 16 residues. CDR3 bases: TGCGCCAGCAGCCAAAGGGAGGGCAGACTCAACACTGAAGCTTTCTTT. Its translation: CASSQREGRLNTEAFF.

V and J are TRBV11-1 and TRBJ2-7, with D maybe TRBD1 (5 bases). V was clipped by 5 bases and J by 2 bases, with 10 bases between them. The CDR3 sequence is 13 residues long. Germline CDR1 SGHAT, CDR2 FQDESV (reference sequence). The CDR3 region has the DNA TGTGCCAGCAGCGCAACAGGTGCCTACGAGCAGTACTTC. It specifies CASSATGAYEQYF.

The V and J genes are TRBV11-1 and TRBJ2-5; 9 positions agree with TRBD2. Unmatched junction bases numbered 2, after V lost 1 base and J lost 5 bases. Germline CDR1 reads SGHAT; CDR2 reads FQDESV (reference sequence). This CDR3 is built from 14 residues. The CDR3 DNA is TGTGCCAGCAGCTTAGTTCTAGCGGGGGAGACCCAGTACTTC. Encoded protein: CASSLVLAGETQYF.

Here the CDR3 DNA reads TGTGCCAGCAGCCCCGCACCGGGATGGAATGAGCAGTTCTTC. It specifies CASSPAPGWNEQFF. V is TRBV7-2 and J is TRBJ2-1, with a tentative D call TRBD2 (5 bases). V dropped 5 bases and J dropped 7 bases, with 15 bases sitting between them. In germline, CDR1 is SGHTA, CDR2 FQGNSA. This CDR3 is 14 amino acids long.

This chain links TRBV6-1 with TRBJ2-1; TRBD1 might be the D (5 bases). Germline CDR1 is MNHNS and CDR2 is SASEGT. Trimming stripped 6 bases from V and 0 bases from J, with 12 bases between. The CDR3 has 15 residues. CDR3 sequence (DNA): TGTGCCAGCAGACAGATAGGGGACTCCTACAATGAGCAGTTCTTC. This encodes CASRQIGDSYNEQFF.

The J gene is TRBJ2-7, the V gene TRBV7-9, with D possibly TRBD2 on 6 matching bases. The germline CDR1 and CDR2 sequences are SEHNR and FQNEAQ (reference sequence). This CDR3 comprises 14 residues. V lost 7 bases and J 3 bases, leaving 16 bases between the germline ends. CDR3: CASNQGEVYYEQYF. In nucleotides, the CDR3 is TGTGCCAGCAACCAAGGGGAGGTCTACTACGAGCAGTACTTC.

The V gene is TRBV11-3, the J gene TRBJ2-7, with 7 nucleotides matching TRBD1. CDR3 length: 17 residues. CDR1 and CDR2 from the germline V gene are SGHNT and YENEEA. The trim removed 2 bases at V and 0 bases at J, leaving 10 bases unmatched. The DNA for the CDR3 is TGTGCCAGCAGCTTATCCTCCACCGGGACAGCCTCCTACGAGCAGTACTTC. Its translation: CASSLSSTGTASYEQYF.

The CDR3 here is CASSWDRADTEAFF. CDR3 coding DNA: TGTGCCAGCAGTTGGGACAGGGCGGACACTGAAGCTTTCTTT. The rearrangement uses TRBV12-3 or TRBV12-4 and TRBJ1-1, with 9 bases matching TRBD1. The CDR3 runs to 14 residues. J was trimmed by 3 bases and V by 4 bases; bases with no gene match: 3.

The V call is TRBV7-9, the J call TRBJ1-1; D remains ambiguous. This CDR3 contains 13 residues. Germline assignment: CDR1 SEHNR and CDR2 FQNEAQ (reference sequence). V dropped 5 bases and J dropped 1 base, with 8 bases sitting between them. The CDR3 DNA follows: TGTGCCAGCAGCCTAAGGGAGAACACTGAAGCTTTCTTT. This encodes CASSLRENTEAFF.

This chain uses TRBV30 with TRBJ2-1; D remains unclear. The CDR3 extends over 14 amino acids. Trimming took off 5 bases at V and 5 bases at J, with 16 bases between the two ends. Germline CDR1 GTSNPN, CDR2 SVGIG (reference sequence). CDR3 protein: CAWLRVPGHNEQFF. The CDR3 DNA reads TGTGCCTGGCTCCGGGTCCCTGGGCACAATGAGCAGTTCTTC.

The V and J genes are TRBV4-3 and TRBJ2-1; TRBD2 might be the D (5 bases). V lost 1 base, J lost 6 bases, and 10 bases lay in between. This CDR3 contains 14 residues. In germline, CDR1 is LGHNA, CDR2 YSLEER. In nucleotides, the CDR3 is TGCGCCAGCAGCCAAGCTCAAGCGGCCAATGAGCAGTTCTTC. Amino acid sequence: CASSQAQAANEQFF.

The chain employs TRBV4-3 and TRBJ2-2, with a possible D match to TRBD1 (7 bases). This CDR3 has 16 residues. Germline V gene data show CDR1 as LGHNA and CDR2 as YSLEER. The V and J ends lost 0 bases and 6 bases respectively, with 14 bases between them. The DNA of the CDR3 is TGCGCCAGCAGCCAAGATAGTGCAGGGGGGTCCGGGGAGCTGTTTTTT. Its translation: CASSQDSAGGSGELFF.

The chain joins TRBV10-3 to TRBJ2-1; no reliable D call. Germline loops: CDR1 ENHRY, CDR2 SYGVKD. The V end lost 0 bases, the J end lost 0 bases, and 12 bases lay between the germline ends. The CDR3 extends over 17 amino acids. The chain's CDR3 is CAISESNARSSYNEQFF. CDR3 coding DNA: TGTGCCATCAGTGAGTCGAACGCGCGAAGCTCCTACAATGAGCAGTTCTTC.

The table lists this clonotype with a count of one. CDR3 nucleotide sequence: TGCGCCAGCAGCCAAAGAGCCGGCCAGAGCAATCAGCCCCAGCATTTT. Its protein is CASSQRAGQSNQPQHF. The J gene is TRBJ1-5, the V gene TRBV4-1, with no clear D. Trimming took off 2 bases at V and 1 base at J, with 12 bases between the two ends. The CDR3 runs 16 residues. CDR1 is MGHRA and CDR2 is YSYEKL in the germline V gene.

This clonotype was detected only a few times. The CDR3, as DNA: TGTGCCAGCAGCCACCGACAGGATCCCTCTGGCAAAAACATTCAGTACTTC. It codes for CASSHRQDPSGKNIQYF. The gene calls are TRBV11-1 and TRBJ2-4; D possibly corresponds to TRBD1 (6 bases). V lost 5 bases and J lost 3, with 20 bases in between. This CDR3 region has 17 residues. Germline V gene data show CDR1 as SGHAT and CDR2 as FQDESV (reference sequence).

This clonotype was recorded only once. The V gene is TRBV24-1, the J gene TRBJ2-1; D is unclear. The CDR3 is made up of 16 amino acids. Looked up from germline, CDR1 is KGHDR and CDR2 is SFDVKD. Trimming took 4 bases from V and 0 from J, leaving 12 bases between them. CDR3 nucleotides: TGTGCCACCAGTGAAAGGACCTTTAGCTCCTACAATGAGCAGTTCTTC. As protein: CATSERTFSSYNEQFF.

The chain carries TRBV7-2 and TRBJ2-5; D is unclear. The V end was cut by 1 base, the J end by 5 bases, with 11 bases between. CDR1 and CDR2 (germline): SGHTA, FQGNSA. This CDR3 comprises 14 residues. CDR3 sequence: CASSLVLRMETQYF. The CDR3 DNA follows: TGTGCCAGCAGCTTAGTGCTGCGGATGGAGACCCAGTACTTC.

The V and J genes are TRBV2 and TRBJ1-4, with D perhaps TRBD1 (5 bases). The V end was cut by 0 bases, the J end by 5 bases, with 16 bases between. The CDR3 has 17 residues. The germline gives CDR1 SNHLY, CDR2 FYNNEI. In DNA form, the CDR3 reads TGTGCCAGCAGTGAAGCGCTTCTGGGGGGGATCAATGAAAAACTGTTTTTT. This sequence encodes CASSEALLGGINEKLFF.

The genes are TRBV11-1 and TRBJ2-1; D uncertain. From germline, CDR1 is SGHAT and CDR2 FQDESV (reference sequence). This CDR3 spans 11 amino acids. The V end was cut by 1 base, the J end by 7 bases, with 2 bases between. This CDR3 reads CASSLDNEQFF. The CDR3 nucleotides are TGTGCCAGCAGCTTAGATAATGAGCAGTTCTTC.

The V and J genes are TRBV6-1 and TRBJ1-4; 8 nucleotides align to TRBD1. Looked up from germline, CDR1 is MNHNS and CDR2 is SASEGT. With V trimmed by 6 bases and J by 8 bases, 8 bases remained unmatched. The CDR3 loop spans 14 amino acids. Here the CDR3 DNA reads TGTGCCAGCAGGATGACAGGGGTTCGGGAAAAACTGTTTTTT. This translates into CASRMTGVREKLFF.